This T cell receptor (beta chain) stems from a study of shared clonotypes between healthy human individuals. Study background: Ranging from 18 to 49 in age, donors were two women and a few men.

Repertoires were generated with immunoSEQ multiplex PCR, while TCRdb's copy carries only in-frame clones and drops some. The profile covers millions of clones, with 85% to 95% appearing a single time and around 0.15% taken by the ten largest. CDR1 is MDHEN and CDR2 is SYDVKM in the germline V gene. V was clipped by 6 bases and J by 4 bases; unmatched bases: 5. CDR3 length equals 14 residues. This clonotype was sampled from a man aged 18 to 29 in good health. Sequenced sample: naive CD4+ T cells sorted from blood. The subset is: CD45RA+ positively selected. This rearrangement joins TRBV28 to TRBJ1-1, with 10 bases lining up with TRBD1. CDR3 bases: TGTGCCAGCAGGACGACAGGGGGCGTCACTGAAGCTTTCTTT. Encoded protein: CASRTTGGVTEAFF.